This entry lists 19 T cell receptor beta chains sequenced from one sample in a study of T-cell memory formation after mild COVID-19 (dated by TCRdb to about 2021). The library relied on 5' RACE. The instrument given in TCRdb is Illumina NovaSeq 6000. TCRdb handled the public reads itself, with Q25 trimming in fastp and clone calling in MiXCR, and kept productive beta chains. CDR3 protein duplicates are merged, each entry listing the most common genes and DNA. The table for this sample lists fewer than 250,000 distinct CDR3 sequences; 8% to 11% of them were counted only once. Around 2.9% of the sample lies in the top ten. Sequences were obtained from PBMCs or a T cell subset sorted from them (not recorded which). All receptors come from a man between 18 and 29 years old who had mild COVID-19 (a few samples of this study predate the infection). The sample titles of this study are shuffled in the database, so cell type and time point are left out; the donor was told from shared clones.

This clonotype has a handful of counts. In DNA, the CDR3 is TGTGCCAGCAGTTGGTCGGGCAGGGACACTGAAGCTTTCTTT. Residues: CASSWSGRDTEAFF. The V gene is TRBV6-5, the J gene TRBJ1-1, with a weak D call TRBD1 (5 bases). Germline-derived CDR1 and CDR2 are MNHEY and SVGAGI. Trimming took 4 bases from V and 3 from J, leaving 12 bases between them. The CDR3 is 14 residues long.

A few counts support this clonotype. The chain joins TRBV4-2 to TRBJ2-6; weak D call: TRBD2 (6 bases). Per germline, CDR1 LGHNA and CDR2 YNFKEQ. This CDR3 contains 17 residues. V was trimmed by 2 bases and J by 2 bases, leaving 13 bases between them. The CDR3 coding sequence is TGTGCCAGCAGCCAACGGGGGTCTTCCGCTGGGGCCAACGTCCTGACTTTC. Residues: CASSQRGSSAGANVLTF.

The chain links TRBV12-3 or TRBV12-4 to TRBJ1-5; D gene uncertain. The CDR3 runs to 15 residues. V gave up 6 bases and J gave up 0 bases, with 12 bases separating them. CDR3 residues: CASSSEDYSNQPQHF. The DNA for the CDR3 is TGTGCCAGCAGCTCAGAAGATTATAGCAATCAGCCCCAGCATTTT.

The chain carries TRBV11-2 and TRBJ2-1; D not certain. The CDR3 runs to 14 residues. Between the trimmed V and J ends, which lost 0 bases and 6 bases, there was a span of 9 bases. In germline, CDR1 is SGHAT, CDR2 FQNNGV. Here the CDR3 reads CASSLDGLSNEQFF. The CDR3 nucleotides read TGTGCCAGCAGCTTAGATGGTCTCAGCAATGAGCAGTTCTTC.

In its sample, this clonotype was seen many times. This chain uses TRBV12-5 with TRBJ2-3; 11 bases align to TRBD2. Per germline, CDR1 LGHNT and CDR2 FRNRAP. The CDR3 is 16 amino acids. With V trimmed by 3 bases and J by 2 bases, 4 bases remained unmatched. The DNA for the CDR3 is TGTGCTAGTGGTTTACGACTAGCGGGGCTCACAGATACGCAGTATTTT. This translates into CASGLRLAGLTDTQYF.

The V gene is TRBV4-2, the J gene TRBJ2-7; D gene uncertain. Trimming stripped 2 bases from V and 2 bases from J, with 7 bases between. Germline V CDR1 and CDR2: LGHNA, YNFKEQ. This CDR3 contains 13 residues. The CDR3 bases are TGTGCCAGCAGCCAACCGGCCGCCTACGAGCAGTACGTC. Protein: CASSQPAAYEQYV.

The table lists this clonotype with a few counts. The rearrangement links TRBV5-1 to TRBJ2-5; no firm D call. Germline CDR1 SGHRS, CDR2 YFSETQ. Trimming took 1 base from V and 4 from J, leaving 8 bases between them. The CDR3 length is 13 residues. CDR3 residues: CASSLQDRETQYF. CDR3 nucleotide sequence: TGCGCCAGCAGCTTGCAGGATAGAGAGACCCAGTACTTC. The entire variable domain, with the rest obtained from reference TRBV5-1 and TRBJ2-5, is as follows: KAGVTQTPRYLIKTRGQQVTLSCSPISGHRSVSWYQQTPGQGLQFLFEYFSETQRNKGNFPGRFSGRQFSNSRSEMNVSTLELGDSALYLCASSLQDRETQYFGPGTRLLVL.

This clonotype was found a few times. The V call is TRBV5-6, the J call TRBJ2-4; D is undetermined. The CDR3 covers 15 residues. The V end lost 0 bases, the J end lost 7 bases, and 14 bases lay between the germline ends. Germline V lookup: CDR1 SGHDT, CDR2 YYEEEE. The CDR3 is CASSLGTTIANIQYF. In DNA, the CDR3 is TGTGCCAGCAGCTTGGGGACGACGATCGCGAACATTCAGTACTTC.

This clonotype has just a few counts. The V and J genes are TRBV7-8 and TRBJ2-1, with 9 bases fitting TRBD2. The CDR3 covers 14 residues. V lost 4 bases to trimming and J lost 7 bases; unmatched junction nucleotides: 5. Looked up from germline, CDR1 is SGHVS and CDR2 is FQNEAQ. CDR3 nucleotides: TGTGCCAGCAGCTCATTAGCGGGGGAAAATGAGCAGTTCTTC. Its translation is CASSSLAGENEQFF.

This clonotype was counted at least ten times. The chain combines TRBV7-2 with TRBJ2-3; D perhaps matches TRBD2 (5 bases). CDR1 is SGHTA and CDR2 is FQGNSA in the germline V gene. Trimming cost V 0 bases and J 5 bases, with 9 bases left between them. The CDR3 spans 14 residues. The CDR3 loop reads CASSLAAGVDTQYF. CDR3 nucleotides: TGTGCCAGCAGCTTAGCCGCCGGGGTAGATACGCAGTATTTT.

V and J are TRBV6-5 and TRBJ1-1; 8 nucleotides align to TRBD1. The germline gives CDR1 MNHEY, CDR2 SVGAGI. The CDR3 is 14 residues long. J gave up 5 bases and V 2 bases, and 4 bases lay outside the gene matches. DNA for the CDR3: TGTGCCAGCAGTTACCACGGGACAGGAACTGAAGCTTTCTTT. This translates into CASSYHGTGTEAFF.

In this sample, this clonotype turned up many times. V gene TRBV7-9 combines with J gene TRBJ1-1; tentatively, D is TRBD1 (5 bases). Germline V gene data show CDR1 as SEHNR and CDR2 as FQNEAQ (reference sequence). With 2 bases removed from V and 5 bases from J, the gap between germline ends came to 9 bases. The CDR3 spans 13 residues. The CDR3 region has the DNA TGTGCCAGCAGCTTACAGGGAGGAACTGAAGCTTTCTTT. Translated: CASSLQGGTEAFF.

This clonotype was recorded many times. The J gene is TRBJ1-4, the V gene TRBV5-1, with no clear D. Germline-derived CDR1 and CDR2 are SGHRS and YFSETQ. This CDR3 comprises 15 residues. With 0 bases removed from V and 0 bases from J, the gap between germline ends came to 6 bases. CDR3 residues: CASSLGPSTNEKLFF. The DNA of the CDR3 is TGCGCCAGCAGCTTGGGGCCCTCAACTAATGAAAAACTGTTTTTT.

There are a few counts of this clonotype. The chain joins TRBV6-2 or TRBV6-3 to TRBJ2-5; tentatively, D is TRBD1 (6 bases). In germline, CDR1 is MNHEY, CDR2 SVGEGT. The CDR3 runs to 16 residues. V shed 5 bases and J shed 5 bases, with 21 bases lying between them. CDR3 DNA sequence: TGTGCCAGCAGTGCCGGGACATACCTCCATCGGGAGACCCAGTACTTC. It translates to CASSAGTYLHRETQYF.

The rearrangement uses TRBV12-3 or TRBV12-4 and TRBJ1-6; 7 nucleotides match TRBD1. The ends lost 3 bases at V and 9 bases at J; junction bases unmatched: 8. The CDR3 is made up of 15 amino acids. Here the CDR3 DNA reads TGTGCCAGCAGTTTGGATGAGGGGGCTTCTTCACCCCTCCACTTT. Protein product: CASSLDEGASSPLHF.

The V and J genes are TRBV19 and TRBJ2-3; D is ambiguous. Per germline, CDR1 LNHDA and CDR2 SQIVND (reference sequence). The V and J ends lost 8 bases and 5 bases respectively, with 11 bases between them. The CDR3 spans 12 residues. CDR3 amino acids: CASGVRGDTQYF. The CDR3 DNA follows: TGTGCCAGTGGGGTCCGCGGAGATACGCAGTATTTT.

J is TRBJ2-1 and V is TRBV12-3 or TRBV12-4; possible D gene TRBD1, 5 bases. The V end was cut by 3 bases, the J end by 6 bases, with 9 bases between. The CDR3 is 13 amino acids. The CDR3 reads CASSFQGPNEQFF. The CDR3 nucleotides read TGTGCCAGCAGTTTTCAGGGTCCCAATGAGCAGTTCTTC.

This clonotype was detected ten times or more. The chain employs TRBV7-2 and TRBJ2-1; D ambiguous. Deletions cut 1 base from V and 7 bases from J, with 14 bases between. The CDR3 has 15 amino acids. Germline V CDR1 and CDR2: SGHTA, FQGNSA. The CDR3 sequence: CASSLVVSRRNEQFF. DNA for the CDR3: TGTGCCAGCAGCTTAGTGGTCAGCCGTAGGAATGAGCAGTTCTTC.

V and J are TRBV20-1 and TRBJ2-3; 10 positions agree with TRBD2. Trimming cost V 0 bases and J 5 bases; bases outside gene matches: 2. The CDR3 is made up of 14 amino acids. Germline assignment: CDR1 DFQATT and CDR2 SNEGSKA (reference sequence). CDR3 region: CSARDPSGRDTQYF. DNA of the CDR3: TGCAGTGCTAGAGACCCTAGCGGGAGAGATACGCAGTATTTT.